Below, 30 T cell receptor beta chains from the same sample are listed, as sequenced in a study of identical twins. TCRdb redid the calling of the 5' RACE reads with MiXCR, one entry per CDR3 protein. The profile covers approximately 690,000 distinct CDR3 sequences, with 6% to 6.5% appearing a single time and about 2% taken by the ten largest. Sample: naive T cells sorted from blood. The receptors originated from a man between 18 and 29 years old in good health.

The chain uses TRBV7-2 and TRBJ1-4; D unclear. V was trimmed by 7 bases and J by 4 bases, leaving 13 bases between them. Germline CDR1 and CDR2: SGHTA and FQGNSA. There are 14 residues in the CDR3. The CDR3 sequence: CASIPHRGNEKLFF. The CDR3 coding sequence is TGTGCCAGCATTCCGCATCGGGGTAATGAAAAACTGTTTTTT.

The chain uses TRBV6-2 or TRBV6-3 and TRBJ1-3; D is uncertain. Trimming cost V 2 bases and J 4 bases, with 15 bases left between them. Germline V gene data show CDR1 as MNHEY and CDR2 as SVGEGT. This CDR3 spans 16 amino acids. This chain's CDR3 is CASSYTLEDSGNTIYF. The CDR3 nucleotides are TGTGCCAGCAGTTACACCCTCGAGGATTCGGGAAACACCATATATTTT.

This clonotype was detected many times. The chain is built from TRBV6-2 or TRBV6-3 and TRBJ2-7, with 10 bases matching TRBD2. The CDR3 runs 14 residues. The V gene end was trimmed by 5 bases and the J gene end by 4 bases; junction bases not matched to a gene: 5. The V gene's germline CDR1 is MNHEY and CDR2 SVGEGT. The CDR3 DNA follows: TGTGCCAGCAGTCCTCAGACTAGCGGGTACGAGCAGTACTTC. Its translation: CASSPQTSGYEQYF.

This rearrangement joins TRBV6-1 to TRBJ1-1; D might be TRBD1 (5 bases). The V end was cut by 3 bases, the J end by 0 bases, with 14 bases between. The V gene's germline CDR1 is MNHNS and CDR2 SASEGT. This CDR3 is 16 amino acids long. The CDR3 sequence: CASSDPDTVMNTEAFF. The CDR3 DNA follows: TGTGCCAGCAGTGACCCGGACACGGTCATGAACACTGAAGCTTTCTTT.

This clonotype was counted between two and nine times. The gene calls are TRBV15 and TRBJ2-3; 9 bases fit TRBD1. V gave up 0 bases and J gave up 4 bases; unmatched junction bases: 14. The CDR3 length is 19 residues. Per germline, CDR1 LNHNV and CDR2 YYDKDF (reference sequence). CDR3 in DNA: TGTGCCACCAGCAGAGAGAGACCCTCTACAGGGGGCGCCTCAGATACGCAGTATTTT. This gives the protein CATSRERPSTGGASDTQYF.

The chain couples TRBV15 to TRBJ1-2; perhaps TRBD1 as D (5 bases). Per germline, CDR1 LNHNV and CDR2 YYDKDF (reference sequence). There are 17 residues in the CDR3. The V and J ends lost 0 bases and 4 bases respectively, with 18 bases between them. The CDR3 here is CATSRDQGGGKAYGYTF. The CDR3 DNA follows: TGTGCCACCAGCAGAGATCAGGGTGGGGGGAAAGCCTATGGCTACACCTTC.

This clonotype occurred a few times. V usage is TRBV9 and J usage is TRBJ2-2; D unresolved. The CDR3 totals 17 residues. V lost 0 bases, J lost 1 base, and 13 bases lay in between. The germline gives CDR1 SGDLS, CDR2 YYNGEE. The CDR3 nucleotides read TGTGCCAGCAGCGTAGAAGGGTGGGCTGTGAACACCGGGGAGCTGTTTTTT. Translated, it gives CASSVEGWAVNTGELFF.

This clonotype was picked up a small number of times. This chain connects TRBV27 to TRBJ2-1; D might be TRBD1 (5 bases). Germline CDR1 and CDR2: MNHEY and SMNVEV (reference sequence). The V end was cut by 3 bases, the J end by 9 bases, with 15 bases between. The CDR3 covers 14 residues. CDR3 DNA: TGTGCCAGCAGTTTTAATCTGGGGCTGGGTGAGCAGTTCTTC. Translated: CASSFNLGLGEQFF.

The rearrangement links TRBV20-1 to TRBJ2-3; tentatively, D is TRBD2 (7 bases). This CDR3 comprises 13 residues. The V end lost 7 bases, the J end lost 7 bases, and 18 bases lay between the germline ends. The germline V gene has CDR1 DFQATT and CDR2 SNEGSKA (reference sequence). The CDR3 here is CSGLRGGVNTQYF. The CDR3, as DNA: TGCAGTGGCCTGAGGGGGGGAGTGAATACGCAGTATTTT.

This chain links TRBV5-1 with TRBJ2-1, with 15 bases fitting TRBD2. Germline CDR1 SGHRS, CDR2 YFSETQ. The length of the CDR3 is 15 residues. The junction had 3 bases not matched to a gene; V was cut back by 4 bases and J by 7 bases. The CDR3 region has the DNA TGCGCCAGCAGCGTCGGGACTAGCGGGAGGAATGAGCAGTTCTTC. This translates into CASSVGTSGRNEQFF.

This clonotype was detected a few times. V is TRBV6-2 or TRBV6-3 and J is TRBJ1-5, with D possibly TRBD1 on 5 matching bases. V gave up 5 bases and J gave up 3 bases, with 17 bases separating them. The CDR3 is 16 amino acids. Germline values: CDR1 MNHEY, CDR2 SVGEGT. CDR3 region: CASSAQGIGVNQPQHF. The CDR3 coding sequence is TGTGCCAGCAGTGCGCAGGGTATTGGCGTCAATCAGCCCCAGCATTTT.

The chain links TRBV20-1 to TRBJ1-4; 7 bases line up with TRBD1. This CDR3 spans 13 amino acids. V lost 6 bases and J lost 8; bases outside the gene matches: 9. Germline assignment: CDR1 DFQATT and CDR2 SNEGSKA (reference sequence). The CDR3 region is CSARQGMGEKLFF. CDR3 bases: TGCAGTGCCCGACAGGGTATGGGGGAAAAACTGTTTTTT.

The chain links TRBV20-1 to TRBJ2-1, with TRBD2 matching 7 bases. V shed 5 bases, J shed 4 bases, and the junction held 8 bases outside the gene matches. Looked up from germline, CDR1 is DFQATT and CDR2 is SNEGSKA (reference sequence). CDR3 length: 14 amino acids. The CDR3 sequence: CSAHGTMRYNEQFF. As DNA, the CDR3 is TGCAGTGCTCACGGGACTATGCGATACAATGAGCAGTTCTTC.

The table lists this clonotype with a few counts. The J gene is TRBJ2-1, the V gene TRBV4-3; D gene unclear. V was cut by 1 base and J by 5 bases, with 15 bases left in between. Germline CDR1 reads LGHNA; CDR2 reads YSLEER. This CDR3 has 16 amino acids. The CDR3 protein is CASSQVPQESNNEQFF. Written as DNA, the CDR3 is TGCGCCAGCAGCCAAGTGCCGCAAGAATCTAACAATGAGCAGTTCTTC.

With regard to this clonotype: A much larger clone is a single base away; this may be a read error. The chain is built from TRBV27 and TRBJ2-1; D gene ambiguous. This CDR3 region has 15 residues. CDR1 is MNHEY, CDR2 SMNVEV, per germline (reference sequence). In nucleotides, the CDR3 is TGTGCCAGCAGGGGCCTCAGCCCACCCTACAATGAGCAGGTCTTC. It encodes CASRGLSPPYNEQVF.

This clonotype was observed at least ten times. The V call is TRBV5-1, the J call TRBJ2-3, with 11 bases matching TRBD1. Germline-derived CDR1 and CDR2 are SGHRS and YFSETQ. The CDR3 loop spans 18 amino acids. V dropped 3 bases and J dropped 2; count of bases not matched to a gene: 11. The CDR3 spells CASSYPWDRGTITDTQYF. The CDR3 region has the DNA TGCGCCAGCAGCTATCCATGGGACAGGGGGACGATCACAGATACGCAGTATTTT.

This chain joins TRBV2 and TRBJ1-1, with unresolved D. The V end was cut by 1 base, the J end by 9 bases, with 9 bases between. The CDR3 is 12 residues long. CDR1 and CDR2 from the germline V gene are SNHLY and FYNNEI. For the CDR3, the DNA is TGTGCCAGCAGTGAAGGTAGTTTGAAAGCTTTCTTT. This codes for CASSEGSLKAFF.

At least ten counts were recorded for this clonotype. This chain connects TRBV5-6 to TRBJ2-5; no clear D gene. Germline V gene data show CDR1 as SGHDT and CDR2 as YYEEEE. V lost 4 bases, J lost 3 bases, and 10 bases lay in between. This CDR3 region has 13 residues. The CDR3 DNA follows: TGTGCCAGCAGCCCCGCTGGTAAAGAGACCCAGTACTTC. Its protein is CASSPAGKETQYF.

The chain recombines TRBV3-1 with TRBJ2-2; 11 bases align to TRBD2. This CDR3 spans 16 amino acids. Looked up from germline, CDR1 is LGHDT and CDR2 is YNNKEL (reference sequence). V dropped 4 bases and J dropped 6; count of bases not matched to a gene: 7. DNA of the CDR3: TGTGCCAGCAGCCGATCTAGCGGGAGGTTGGCCGGGGAGCTGTTTTTT. It codes for CASSRSSGRLAGELFF.

The J gene is TRBJ2-1, the V gene TRBV18, with D possibly matching TRBD2 (5 bases). Trimming left V 1 base short and J 4 bases short, with 5 bases between. The CDR3 length is 13 residues. Germline V gene lookup returns CDR1 KGHSH and CDR2 LQKENI. CDR3 protein: CASSPREYNEQFF. CDR3 nucleotides: TGTGCCAGCTCACCACGGGAGTACAATGAGCAGTTCTTC. Full variable domain (rest looked up from reference TRBV18 and TRBJ2-1): NAGVMQNPRHLVRRRGQEARLRCSPMKGHSHVYWYRQLPEEGLKFMVYLQKENIIDESGMPKERFSAEFPKEGPSILRIQQVVRGDSAAYFCASSPREYNEQFFGPGTRLTVL.

Ten or more counts support this clonotype. The chain uses TRBV10-3 and TRBJ2-3; the D gene could be TRBD1 or TRBD2 (6 bases each). The CDR3 spans 16 residues. V was clipped by 6 bases and J by 3 bases, with 19 bases between them. In germline, CDR1 is ENHRY, CDR2 SYGVKD. Here the CDR3 reads CAIREGETEDTDTQYF. CDR3 nucleotides: TGTGCCATCAGGGAGGGGGAGACGGAGGATACAGATACGCAGTATTTT.

This clonotype appeared many times. This rearrangement joins TRBV28 to TRBJ2-7; a weak D match, TRBD1 (6 bases). Trimming shortened V by 2 bases and J by 6 bases, and 14 bases separated the two germline ends. The CDR3 has 14 residues. The V gene's germline CDR1 is MDHEN and CDR2 SYDVKM. The CDR3 DNA sequence: TGTGCCAGCAGTTTACTTGGGGACATGGGCGAGCAGTACTTC. As protein: CASSLLGDMGEQYF.

This clonotype was seen a few times. For the CDR3, the DNA is TGCAGTGCGCGACCTCGGACAATGGGGGACAATGAGCAGTTCTTC. Translated: CSARPRTMGDNEQFF. The V call is TRBV20-1, the J call TRBJ2-1; D tentatively reads TRBD1 or TRBD2 (5 bases each). This CDR3 is 15 amino acids long. V lost 6 bases, J lost 5 bases, and 20 bases lay in between. CDR1 and CDR2 (germline): DFQATT, SNEGSKA (reference sequence).

Details on this clonotype: A much larger clone lies a single base off, so this may be a read error. The rearrangement uses TRBV7-2 and TRBJ2-1, with 9 bases lining up with TRBD2. CDR1 and CDR2 from the germline V gene are SGHTA and FQGNSA. The CDR3 sequence is 16 residues long. CDR3 sequence: CASGAVSGSSYNERFF. DNA of the CDR3: TGTGCCAGCGGTGCCGTTAGCGGGAGCTCCTACAATGAGCGGTTCTTC.

This clonotype was observed a handful of times. The chain is built from TRBV7-8 and TRBJ2-3; perhaps D is TRBD1 or TRBD2 (5 bases each). V shed 5 bases and J shed 0 bases, with 12 bases lying between them. The CDR3 consists of 15 residues. The germline V gene encodes CDR1 SGHVS and CDR2 FQNEAQ. CDR3 DNA: TGTGCCAGCAGCAAGGGACGGATAAGCACAGATACGCAGTATTTT. It translates to CASSKGRISTDTQYF.

This clonotype was counted at least ten times. This chain connects TRBV4-3 to TRBJ1-2; D remains unclear. Trimming shortened V by 1 base and J by 0 bases, and 12 bases separated the two germline ends. The CDR3 has 16 residues. The germline CDR1 and CDR2 sequences are LGHNA and YSLEER. The CDR3 bases are TGCGCCAGCAGCCAAGGAGCCCTAGCAGCTAACTATGGCTACACCTTC. Translating it yields CASSQGALAANYGYTF.

The CDR3: CASSPRMDEQFF. The CDR3 DNA is TGCGCCAGCAGTCCGCGGATGGATGAGCAGTTCTTC. The V gene is TRBV10-1, the J gene TRBJ2-1; D is uncertain. This CDR3 has 12 residues. Germline lookup yields CDR1 WNHNN and CDR2 SYGVQD (reference sequence). Trimming left V 5 bases short and J 8 bases short, with 10 bases between.

This clonotype was seen a few times. This chain uses TRBV6-5 with TRBJ2-2; the D call may be TRBD1 or TRBD2 (6 bases each). The length of the CDR3 is 18 residues. Germline-derived CDR1 and CDR2 are MNHEY and SVGAGI. V lost 0 bases and J 1 base, leaving 15 bases between the germline ends. CDR3 coding DNA: TGTGCCAGCAGTTACTCGAACTGGGGGGCCGGGAACACCGGGGAGCTGTTTTTT. Its protein product is CASSYSNWGAGNTGELFF.

In its sample, this clonotype was seen many times. The chain employs TRBV12-3 or TRBV12-4 and TRBJ2-4; possible D gene TRBD2, 5 bases. The CDR3 is made up of 12 amino acids. The V gene lost 6 bases and the J gene lost 3 bases, with 6 bases spanning the gap. This CDR3 is CASSTSKNIQYF. The CDR3 DNA sequence: TGTGCCAGCAGCACTAGCAAAAACATTCAGTACTTC.

This clonotype showed up just a few times. The rearrangement uses TRBV24-1 and TRBJ2-3; D perhaps matches TRBD2 (5 bases). CDR1 is KGHDR and CDR2 is SFDVKD in the germline V gene. This CDR3 is built from 16 residues. Trimming took 4 bases from V and 2 from J, leaving 15 bases between them. The CDR3 DNA sequence: TGTGCCACCAGTGAATTTGGACTGGCCGACACAGATACGCAGTATTTT. Residues: CATSEFGLADTDTQYF.